A single sample is the source of the 2 T cell receptor beta chains below, sequenced in a study of regulatory T cells in long-lasting Graves disease. Construction of TCR beta libraries relied on iRepertoire HTBI primers and on Arm-PCR targeting CDR3 regions. From the multiplex PCR reads, TCRdb called clonotypes with MiXCR, one entry per CDR3 protein. The repertoire holds 360,000 or so distinct CDR3 sequences, with about a sixth as singletons. Time point reported: newly diagnosed GD, antithyroid drugs for less than 3 months. RNA from PBMCs was the source of the TCR library. These records were also assigned to another study, of T cells in Graves' hyperthyroidism and ophthalmopathy.

Specimen: peripheral blood mononuclear cells (PBMCs), collected at new diagnosis, from a patient treated with antithyroid drugs. Receptors were obtained from a man aged 40-49 years with Graves disease.

This clonotype was recorded many times. The chain is built from TRBV20-1 and TRBJ2-7, with D uncertain. Trimming removed 2 bases at V and 0 bases at J, with 11 bases between. CDR1 is DFQATT and CDR2 is SNEGSKA in the germline V gene (reference sequence). The CDR3 extends over 14 amino acids. The CDR3 nucleotides are TGCAGTGCTAGACCCGGCTCAAGCTCCTACGAGCAGTACTTC. Its translation: CSARPGSSSYEQYF.

Many counts were recorded for this clonotype. V gene TRBV2 combines with J gene TRBJ2-7, with 9 bases fitting TRBD1. Looked up from germline, CDR1 is SNHLY and CDR2 is FYNNEI. CDR3 length equals 12 residues. The junction had 3 bases not matched to a gene; V was cut back by 7 bases and J by 5 bases. The CDR3 coding sequence is TGTGCCAGCACGGGACAGGGTCACGAGCAGTACTTC. This encodes CASTGQGHEQYF.